This is a list of T cell receptor beta chains from one sample in a study of T cell responses to AZD1222 COVID-19 vaccine. Assay: immunoSEQ multiplex PCR; the TCRdb copy retains only in-frame clones and omits some. The profile shows around 99,000 clones, around 90% of them singletons. This specimen was peripheral blood, taken 28 days after the second AZD1222 dose. These receptors were taken from an adult who received the AZD1222 COVID-19 vaccine. The CDR3 runs from the conserved cysteine through the conserved F or W. Fields, in order: D gene, J gene, V gene, CDR3 protein, CDR3 DNA. D genes are given only for firm matches.

TRBD1,TRBJ1-2,TRBV28,CASFTWDRGTGYTF,TGTGCCAGCTTCACATGGGACAGGGGAACTGGCTACACCTTC
.,TRBJ2-1,TRBV19,CASSIPQAGRFMNEQFF,TGTGCCAGTAGTATCCCTCAAGCAGGGAGGTTTATGAATGAGCAGTTCTTC
.,TRBJ2-1,TRBV7-9,CASSPDWNEQFF,TGTGCCAGCAGCCCTGACTGGAATGAGCAGTTCTTC
.,TRBJ2-1,TRBV12-3/TRBV12-4,CASSLGYEQFF,TGTGCCAGCAGTTTGGGTTATGAGCAGTTCTTC
TRBD2,TRBJ2-1,TRBV19,CASSSPSGGANNEQFF,TGTGCCAGTAGTTCCCCTAGCGGGGGGGCAAACAATGAGCAGTTCTTC
.,TRBJ2-5,TRBV6-4,CASSRGPQETQYF,TGTGCCAGCAGCCGAGGGCCCCAAGAGACCCAGTACTTC
.,TRBJ2-7,TRBV6-5,CASSYLPGGSYEQYF,TGTGCCAGCAGTTATTTACCCGGGGGCTCCTACGAGCAGTACTTC
.,TRBJ1-6,TRBV7-9,CASSFGTSNSPLHF,TGTGCCAGCAGCTTTGGGACATCAAATTCACCCCTCCACTTT
.,TRBJ2-7,TRBV4-3,CASSQDWPGTYEQYF,TGCGCCAGCAGCCAAGATTGGCCAGGTACCTACGAGCAGTACTTC
.,TRBJ2-2,TRBV5-1,CASSLIRANTGELFF,TGCGCCAGCAGCCTAATTAGGGCCAACACCGGGGAGCTGTTTTTT
TRBD2,TRBJ2-7,TRBV9,CASSGAGAYEQYF,TGTGCCAGCAGTGGAGCGGGAGCTTACGAGCAGTACTTC
TRBD2,TRBJ2-1,TRBV30,CASSGRAFDEQFF,TGTGCCAGTAGCGGGAGGGCCTTTGATGAGCAGTTCTTC
.,TRBJ2-2,TRBV28,CASLGLSGELFF,TGTGCCTCGTTAGGGCTCAGCGGGGAGCTGTTTTTT
.,TRBJ1-3,TRBV6-5,CASSSDRRGNTIYF,TGTGCCAGCAGTTCAGACAGGAGGGGAAACACCATATATTTT